Each of the 8 T cell receptor beta chains below was sequenced from the same sample in a study of cytomegalovirus exposure and HLA in healthy donors. The assay was immunoSEQ multiplex PCR, and TCRdb's table has in-frame clones only and misses some. The sample lists under 200,000 clones, 89% seen once, with 10% to 13% in the top ten. The specimen sequenced was PBMCs. These receptors all come from a young woman in good health and CMV-seropositive.

V is TRBV19 and J is TRBJ1-2, with a possible D match to TRBD1 (5 bases). Germline V gene sequence: CDR1 LNHDA, CDR2 SQIVND (reference sequence). CDR3 length equals 13 residues. The V end lost 6 bases, the J end lost 8 bases, and 16 bases lay between the germline ends. The CDR3 is CASSLPRVLGYTF. For the CDR3, the DNA is TGTGCCAGTAGCCTTCCCAGGGTACTGGGCTACACCTTC.

CDR3 in amino acids: CASSISTYNEQFF. The CDR3 bases are TGTGCCAGCAGCATTAGCACCTACAATGAGCAGTTCTTC. The chain uses TRBV11-2 and TRBJ2-1; unclear D gene. Germline V gives CDR1 SGHAT, CDR2 FQNNGV. The CDR3 sequence is 13 residues long. Trimming pared 5 bases from V and 2 bases from J, leaving 7 bases between.

The chain combines TRBV7-9 with TRBJ1-1; perhaps TRBD1 as D (5 bases). V shed 1 base and J shed 4 bases, with 10 bases lying between them. This CDR3 is 14 amino acids long. Germline V gene lookup returns CDR1 SEHNR and CDR2 FQNEAQ (reference sequence). The CDR3 loop is CASSLGPGFTEAFF. The DNA for the CDR3 is TGTGCCAGCAGCTTAGGTCCAGGGTTCACTGAAGCTTTCTTT.

The chain joins TRBV5-4 to TRBJ1-1; 9 nucleotides align to TRBD1. The V gene end was trimmed by 4 bases and the J gene end by 3 bases; junction bases not matched to a gene: 7. Germline CDR1 and CDR2: SGHNT and YYREEE (reference sequence). This CDR3 contains 15 residues. CDR3 sequence: CASSGNRGRYTEAFF. The CDR3 DNA sequence: TGTGCCAGCAGCGGTAACAGGGGGCGTTACACTGAAGCTTTCTTT. The whole variable domain, filled in from reference TRBV5-4 and TRBJ1-1, reads ETGVTQSPTHLIKTRGQQVTLRCSSQSGHNTVSWYQQALGQGPQFIFQYYREEENGRGNFPPRFSGLQFPNYSSELNVNALELDDSALYLCASSGNRGRYTEAFFGQGTRLTVV.

This rearrangement joins TRBV5-1 to TRBJ1-2; 7 nucleotides agree with TRBD1. In germline, CDR1 is SGHRS, CDR2 YFSETQ. The CDR3 is made up of 13 amino acids. V shed 1 base and J 7 bases; nucleotides not matched to a gene: 4. CDR3 in DNA: TGCGCCAGCAGCTTGCGGACAGGCAGTGGCTACACCTTC. Translating gives CASSLRTGSGYTF.

V usage is TRBV7-9 and J usage is TRBJ1-2; D is possibly TRBD1 (6 bases). Trimming stripped 3 bases from V and 3 bases from J, with 11 bases between. This CDR3 region has 14 residues. Germline CDR1 reads SEHNR; CDR2 reads FQNEAQ (reference sequence). For the CDR3, the DNA is TGTGCCAGCAGCTTTGGCGACAGGTACTATGGCTACACCTTC. Amino acids: CASSFGDRYYGYTF.

The CDR3 sequence is CASSYRGNQPQHF. The CDR3 nucleotides are TGTGCCAGCAGCTACAGAGGGAATCAGCCCCAGCATTTT. The V and J genes are TRBV7-2 and TRBJ1-5; D is uncertain. The ends were cut back, 4 bases at V and 4 bases at J, with 8 bases in the middle. Per germline, CDR1 SGHTA and CDR2 FQGNSA. This CDR3 comprises 13 residues.

The chain links TRBV6-5 to TRBJ2-7; 7 bases agree with TRBD2. The germline CDR1 and CDR2 sequences are MNHEY and SVGAGI. The CDR3 length is 14 residues. With V trimmed by 5 bases and J by 3 bases, 7 bases remained unmatched. This chain's CDR3 is CASSGLGAIYEQYF. The DNA of the CDR3 is TGTGCCAGCAGTGGACTAGGAGCTATCTACGAGCAGTACTTC.